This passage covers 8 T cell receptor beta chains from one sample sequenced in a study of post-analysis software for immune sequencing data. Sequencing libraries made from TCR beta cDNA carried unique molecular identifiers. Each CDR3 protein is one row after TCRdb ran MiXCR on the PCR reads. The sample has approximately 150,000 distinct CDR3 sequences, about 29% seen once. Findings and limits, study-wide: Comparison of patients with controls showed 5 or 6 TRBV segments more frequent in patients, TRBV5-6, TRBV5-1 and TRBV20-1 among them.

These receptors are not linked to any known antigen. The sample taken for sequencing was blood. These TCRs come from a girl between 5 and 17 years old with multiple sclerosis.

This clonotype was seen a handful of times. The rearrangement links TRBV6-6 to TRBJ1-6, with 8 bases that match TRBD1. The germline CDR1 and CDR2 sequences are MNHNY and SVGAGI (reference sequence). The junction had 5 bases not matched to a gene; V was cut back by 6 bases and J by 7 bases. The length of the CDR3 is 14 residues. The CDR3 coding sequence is TGTGCCAGCAGGGGCGGGACAGGAAATTCACCCCTCCACTTT. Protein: CASRGGTGNSPLHF.

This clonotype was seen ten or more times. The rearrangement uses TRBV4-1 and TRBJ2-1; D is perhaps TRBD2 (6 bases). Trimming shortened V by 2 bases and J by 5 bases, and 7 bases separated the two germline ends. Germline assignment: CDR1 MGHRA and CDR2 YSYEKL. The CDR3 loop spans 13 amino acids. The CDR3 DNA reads TGCGCCAGCAGCCAATGGGAGGACAATGAGCAGTTCTTC. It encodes CASSQWEDNEQFF.

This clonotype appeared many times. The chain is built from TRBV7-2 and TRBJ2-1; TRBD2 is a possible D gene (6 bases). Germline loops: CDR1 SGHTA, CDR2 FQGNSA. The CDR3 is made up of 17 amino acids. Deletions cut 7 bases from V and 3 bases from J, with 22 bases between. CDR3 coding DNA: TGTGCCAGCACTCTACCCCTCCGGGACTCCGTCTACAATGAGCAGTTCTTC. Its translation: CASTLPLRDSVYNEQFF.

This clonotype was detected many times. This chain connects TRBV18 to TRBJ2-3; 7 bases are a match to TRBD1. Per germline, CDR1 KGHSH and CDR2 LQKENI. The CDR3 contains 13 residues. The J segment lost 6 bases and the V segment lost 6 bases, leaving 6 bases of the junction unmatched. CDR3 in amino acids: CASSLDRADTQYF. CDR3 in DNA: TGTGCCAGCTCGCTTGACAGGGCCGATACGCAGTATTTT.

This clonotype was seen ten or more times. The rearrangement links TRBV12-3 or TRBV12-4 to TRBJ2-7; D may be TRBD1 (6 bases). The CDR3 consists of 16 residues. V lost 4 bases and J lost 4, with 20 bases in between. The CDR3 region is CASSSYEGERAYEQYF. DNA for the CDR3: TGTGCCAGCAGTTCCTACGAGGGGGAGAGGGCTTACGAGCAGTACTTC.

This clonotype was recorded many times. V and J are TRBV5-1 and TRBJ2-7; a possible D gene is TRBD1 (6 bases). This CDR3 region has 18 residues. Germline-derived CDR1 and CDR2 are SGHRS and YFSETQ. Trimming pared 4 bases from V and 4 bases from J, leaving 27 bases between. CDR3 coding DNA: TGCGCCAGCAGCCCGACCGGGACAATATCTTTGGGGTCGTACGAGCAGTACTTC. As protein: CASSPTGTISLGSYEQYF.

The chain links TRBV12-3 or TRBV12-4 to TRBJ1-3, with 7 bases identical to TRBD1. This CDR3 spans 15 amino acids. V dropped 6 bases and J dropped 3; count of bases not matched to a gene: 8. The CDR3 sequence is CASRPTGTFGNTIYF. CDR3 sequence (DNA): TGTGCCAGCAGACCGACAGGGACCTTTGGAAACACCATATATTTT.

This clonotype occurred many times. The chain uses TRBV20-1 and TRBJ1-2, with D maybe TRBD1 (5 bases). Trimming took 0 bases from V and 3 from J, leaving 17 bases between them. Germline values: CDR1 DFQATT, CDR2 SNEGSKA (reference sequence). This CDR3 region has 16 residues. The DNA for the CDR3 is TGCAGTGCTAGAGATCTCGGACGCCAGGGTTACTATGGCTACACCTTC. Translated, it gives CSARDLGRQGYYGYTF.